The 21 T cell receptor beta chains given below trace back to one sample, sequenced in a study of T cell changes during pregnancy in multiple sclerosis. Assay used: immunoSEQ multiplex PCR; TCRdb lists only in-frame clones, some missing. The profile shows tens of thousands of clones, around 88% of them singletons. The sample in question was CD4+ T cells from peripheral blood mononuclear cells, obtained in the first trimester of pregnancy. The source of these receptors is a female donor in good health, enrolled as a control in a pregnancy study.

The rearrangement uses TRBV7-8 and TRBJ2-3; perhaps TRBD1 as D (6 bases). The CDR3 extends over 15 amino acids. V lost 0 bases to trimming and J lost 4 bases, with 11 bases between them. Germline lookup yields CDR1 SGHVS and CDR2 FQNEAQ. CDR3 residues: CASSLAAGAADTQYF. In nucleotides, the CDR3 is TGTGCCAGCAGCTTAGCGGCAGGGGCGGCAGATACGCAGTATTTT.

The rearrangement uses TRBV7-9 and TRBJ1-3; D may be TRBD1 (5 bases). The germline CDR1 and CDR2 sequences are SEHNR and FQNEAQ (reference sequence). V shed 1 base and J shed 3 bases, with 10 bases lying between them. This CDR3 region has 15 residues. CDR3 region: CASSLDGGVGNTIYF. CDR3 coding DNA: TGTGCCAGCAGCTTAGATGGAGGGGTTGGAAACACCATATATTTT. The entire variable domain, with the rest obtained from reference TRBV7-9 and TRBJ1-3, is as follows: DTGVSQNPRHKITKRGQNVTFRCDPISEHNRLYWYRQTLGQGPEFLTYFQNEAQLEKSRLLSDRFSAERPKGSFSTLEIQRTEQGDSAMYLCASSLDGGVGNTIYFGEGSWLTVV.

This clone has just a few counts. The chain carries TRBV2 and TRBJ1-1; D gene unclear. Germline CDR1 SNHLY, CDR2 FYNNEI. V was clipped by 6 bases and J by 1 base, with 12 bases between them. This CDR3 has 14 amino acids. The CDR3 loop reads CASRLFSGNTEAFF. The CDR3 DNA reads TGTGCCAGCAGGCTTTTCAGTGGGAACACTGAAGCTTTCTTT.

The CDR3: CASAGTSGGTGELFF. The CDR3 bases are TGCGCCTCAGCTGGGACTAGCGGGGGCACCGGGGAGCTGTTTTTT. The chain couples TRBV5-1 to TRBJ2-2; 14 nucleotides agree with TRBD2. V dropped 10 bases and J dropped 4; count of bases not matched to a gene: 6. The CDR3 runs to 15 residues. Germline CDR1 SGHRS, CDR2 YFSETQ.

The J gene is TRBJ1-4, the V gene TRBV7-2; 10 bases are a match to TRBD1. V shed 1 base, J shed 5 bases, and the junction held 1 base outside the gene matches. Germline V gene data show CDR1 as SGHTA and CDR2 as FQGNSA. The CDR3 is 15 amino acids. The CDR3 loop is CASSLGGQGNEKLFF. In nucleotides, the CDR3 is TGTGCCAGCAGCTTAGGGGGACAGGGGAATGAAAAACTGTTTTTT.

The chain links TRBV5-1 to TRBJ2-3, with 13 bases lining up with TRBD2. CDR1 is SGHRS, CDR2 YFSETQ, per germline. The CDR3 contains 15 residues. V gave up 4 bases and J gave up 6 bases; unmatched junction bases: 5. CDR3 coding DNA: TGCGCCAGCAGCCCGGGACTAGCGGGGAGGGATACGCAGTATTTT. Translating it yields CASSPGLAGRDTQYF.

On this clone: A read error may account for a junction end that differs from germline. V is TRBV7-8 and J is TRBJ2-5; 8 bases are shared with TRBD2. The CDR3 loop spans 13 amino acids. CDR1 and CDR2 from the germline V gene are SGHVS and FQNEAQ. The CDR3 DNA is TGTGCCAACAGCAAGGGACTAGAAGAGACCCAGTACTTC. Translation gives CANSKGLEETQYF. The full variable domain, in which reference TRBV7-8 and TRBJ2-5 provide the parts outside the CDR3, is GAGVSQSPRYKVAKRGQDVALRCDPISGHVSLFWYQQALGQGPEFLTYFQNEAQLDKSGLPSDRFFAERPEGSVSTLKIQRTQQEDSAVYLCANSKGLEETQYFGPGTRLLVL.

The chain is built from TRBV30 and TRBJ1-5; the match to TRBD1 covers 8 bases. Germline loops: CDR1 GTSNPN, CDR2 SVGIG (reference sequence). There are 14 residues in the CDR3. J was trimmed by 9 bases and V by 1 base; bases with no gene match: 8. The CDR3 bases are TGTGCCTGGAGTGCCGGACAGGGTTTTCGGCCCCAGCATTTT. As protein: CAWSAGQGFRPQHF.

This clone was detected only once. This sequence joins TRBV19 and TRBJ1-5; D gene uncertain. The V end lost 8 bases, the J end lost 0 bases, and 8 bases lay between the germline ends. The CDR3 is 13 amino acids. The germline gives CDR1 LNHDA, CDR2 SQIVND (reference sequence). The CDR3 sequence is CASGLYSNQPQHF. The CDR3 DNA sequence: TGTGCCAGTGGGCTGTATAGCAATCAGCCCCAGCATTTT.

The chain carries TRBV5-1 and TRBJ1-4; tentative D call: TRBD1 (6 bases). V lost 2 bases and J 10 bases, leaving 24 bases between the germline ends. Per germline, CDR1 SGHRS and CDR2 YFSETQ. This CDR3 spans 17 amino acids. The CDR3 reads CASSLGIQGSTPGKLFF. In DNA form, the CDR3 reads TGCGCCAGCAGCTTAGGTATTCAGGGGTCCACTCCCGGAAAACTGTTTTTT.

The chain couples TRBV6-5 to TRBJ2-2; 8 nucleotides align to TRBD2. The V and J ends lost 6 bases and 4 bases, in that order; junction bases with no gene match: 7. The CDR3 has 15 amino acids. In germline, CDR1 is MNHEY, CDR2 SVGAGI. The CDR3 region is CASSPSGGPTGELFF. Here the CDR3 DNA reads TGTGCCAGCAGCCCGAGCGGGGGACCCACCGGGGAGCTGTTTTTT.

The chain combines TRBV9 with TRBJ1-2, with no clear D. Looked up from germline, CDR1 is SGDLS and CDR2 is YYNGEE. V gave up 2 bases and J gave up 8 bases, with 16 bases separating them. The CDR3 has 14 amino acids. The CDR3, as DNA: TGTGCCAGCAGCGTCAGTAGAGGTAAAGGCGGCTACACCTTC. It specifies CASSVSRGKGGYTF.

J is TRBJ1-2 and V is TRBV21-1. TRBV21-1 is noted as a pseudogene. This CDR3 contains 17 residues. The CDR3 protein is CASSKADVPVANYGYTF. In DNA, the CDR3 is TGTGCCAGCAGCAAAGCAGATGTCCCGGTAGCTAACTATGGCTACACCTTC.

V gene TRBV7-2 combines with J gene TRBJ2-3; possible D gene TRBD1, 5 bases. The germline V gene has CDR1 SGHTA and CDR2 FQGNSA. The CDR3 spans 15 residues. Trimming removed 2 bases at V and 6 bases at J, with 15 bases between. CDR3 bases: TGTGCCAGCAGCTTATATTTCGGCAGGGTGGATACGCAGTATTTT. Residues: CASSLYFGRVDTQYF.

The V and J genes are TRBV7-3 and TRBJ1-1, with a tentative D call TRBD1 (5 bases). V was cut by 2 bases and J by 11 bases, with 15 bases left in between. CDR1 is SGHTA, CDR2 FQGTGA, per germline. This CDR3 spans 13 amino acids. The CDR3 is CASSLEMGQGAFF. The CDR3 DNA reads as TGTGCCAGCAGCTTAGAAATGGGGCAGGGTGCTTTCTTT.

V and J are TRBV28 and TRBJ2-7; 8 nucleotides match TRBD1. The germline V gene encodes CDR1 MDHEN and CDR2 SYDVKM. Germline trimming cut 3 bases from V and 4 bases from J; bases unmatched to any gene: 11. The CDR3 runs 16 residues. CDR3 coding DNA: TGTGCCAGCAGTTTCTTACTCCGACAGGGGAAGTACGAGCAGTACTTC. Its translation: CASSFLLRQGKYEQYF.

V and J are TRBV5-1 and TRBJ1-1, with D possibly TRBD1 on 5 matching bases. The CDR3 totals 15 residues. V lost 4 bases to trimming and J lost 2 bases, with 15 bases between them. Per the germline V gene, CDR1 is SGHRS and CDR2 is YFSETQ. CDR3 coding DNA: TGCGCCAGCAGCCGGAGGGGCGGATTAAACACTGAAGCTTTCTTT. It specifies CASSRRGGLNTEAFF. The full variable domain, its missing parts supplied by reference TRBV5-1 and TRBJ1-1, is KAGVTQTPRYLIKTRGQQVTLSCSPISGHRSVSWYQQTPGQGLQFLFEYFSETQRNKGNFPGRFSGRQFSNSRSEMNVSTLELGDSALYLCASSRRGGLNTEAFFGQGTRLTVV.

In DNA, the CDR3 is TGTGCCAGTAGTATTAGTAGCGAACCCTACGAGCAGTACTTC. This encodes CASSISSEPYEQYF. The chain carries TRBV19 and TRBJ2-7; D might be TRBD2 (5 bases). CDR1 and CDR2 from the germline V gene are LNHDA and SQIVND (reference sequence). This CDR3 is 14 amino acids long. The V and J ends lost 3 bases and 2 bases respectively, with 11 bases between them. Combining the CDR3 with reference TRBV19 and TRBJ2-7 gives the whole variable domain DGGITQSPKYLFRKEGQNVTLSCEQNLNHDAMYWYRQDPGQGLRLIYYSQIVNDFQKGDIAEGYSVSREKKESFPLTVTSAQKNPTAFYLCASSISSEPYEQYFGPGTRLTVT.

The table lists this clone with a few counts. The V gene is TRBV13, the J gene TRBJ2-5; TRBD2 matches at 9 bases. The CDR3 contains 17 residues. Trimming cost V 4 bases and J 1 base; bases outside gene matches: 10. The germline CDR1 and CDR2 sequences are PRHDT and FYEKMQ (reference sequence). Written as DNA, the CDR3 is TGTGCCAGCAGCTCCGGATTTTGGCGGGGGGGCCAAGAGACCCAGTACTTC. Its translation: CASSSGFWRGGQETQYF.

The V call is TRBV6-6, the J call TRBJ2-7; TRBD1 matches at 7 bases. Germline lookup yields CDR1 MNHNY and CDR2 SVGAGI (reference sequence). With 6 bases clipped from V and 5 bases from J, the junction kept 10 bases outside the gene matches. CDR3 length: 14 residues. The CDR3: CASSPTTGKNEQYF. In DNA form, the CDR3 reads TGTGCCAGCAGCCCGACGACAGGGAAGAACGAGCAGTACTTC.

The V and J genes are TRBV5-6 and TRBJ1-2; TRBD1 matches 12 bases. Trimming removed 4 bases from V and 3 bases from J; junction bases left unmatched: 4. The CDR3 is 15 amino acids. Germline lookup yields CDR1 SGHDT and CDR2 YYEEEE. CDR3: CASSQGQGAYYGYTF. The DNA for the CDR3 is TGTGCCAGCAGCCAGGGACAGGGGGCATACTATGGCTACACCTTC.